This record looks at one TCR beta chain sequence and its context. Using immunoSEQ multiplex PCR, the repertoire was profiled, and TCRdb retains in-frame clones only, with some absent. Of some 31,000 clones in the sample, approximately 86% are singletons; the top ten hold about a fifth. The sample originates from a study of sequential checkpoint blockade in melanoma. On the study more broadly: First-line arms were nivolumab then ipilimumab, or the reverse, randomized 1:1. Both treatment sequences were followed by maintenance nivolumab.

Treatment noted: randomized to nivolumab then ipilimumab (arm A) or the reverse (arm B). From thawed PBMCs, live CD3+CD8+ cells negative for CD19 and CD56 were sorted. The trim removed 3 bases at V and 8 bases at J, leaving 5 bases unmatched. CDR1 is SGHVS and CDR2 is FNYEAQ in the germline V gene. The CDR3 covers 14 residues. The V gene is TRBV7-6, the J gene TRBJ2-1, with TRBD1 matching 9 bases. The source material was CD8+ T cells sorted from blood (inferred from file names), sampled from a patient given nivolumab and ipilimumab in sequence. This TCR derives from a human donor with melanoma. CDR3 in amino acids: CASSFGTGSDEQFF. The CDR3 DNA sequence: TGTGCCAGCAGCTTCGGGACAGGGTCCGATGAGCAGTTCTTC.